This T cell receptor (beta chain) was obtained from a study of T-cell memory formation after mild COVID-19. Study at large: Each donor largely had its own TCR clusters.

This clonotype was observed at least ten times. What it binds is unknown. Study-level results: Among contracting clones, CD4+ were mainly CM/EM and CD8+ enriched in EMRA. Confirmation of SARS-CoV-2 specificity was lacking for second-wave clones peaking day 37. The pre-infection memory compartment contained some responding clones, suggesting cross-reactive memory joined.

MiXCR was run by TCRdb on the 5' RACE reads, yielding one entry per CDR3 protein. The sample shows about 190,000 distinct CDR3 sequences, around 25% of them seen only once. The sequence was obtained from an adult woman who had mild COVID-19 (a few samples of this study predate the infection). Cell type and time point are not known. Sequenced material: PBMCs or a T cell subset sorted from them (not recorded which).

The CDR3 nucleotides are TGCAGCGTCGTGGGACAGGGGTTTTACGAGCAGTACTTC. Amino acid sequence: CSVVGQGFYEQYF. The chain recombines TRBV29-1 with TRBJ2-7, with 10 positions matching TRBD1. There are 13 residues in the CDR3. Germline V lookup: CDR1 SQVTM, CDR2 ANQGSEA. V shed 6 bases, J shed 4 bases, and the junction held 6 bases outside the gene matches.